Below are 17 T cell receptor beta chains sequenced from a single sample in a study of T cell responses to AZD1222 COVID-19 vaccine. The data were produced by immunoSEQ multiplex PCR, yet TCRdb's version contains in-frame clones alone and is incomplete. The repertoire holds around 100,000 clones, with about 88% as singletons. Sequences were derived from peripheral blood, sampled on day 0 of AZD1222 vaccination. All receptors come from an adult in good health.

V gene TRBV28 combines with J gene TRBJ2-3, with D possibly matching TRBD1 (5 bases). Trimming removed 6 bases from V and 0 bases from J, with 13 bases in between. The V gene's germline CDR1 is MDHEN and CDR2 SYDVKM. The CDR3 is 15 residues long. This CDR3 is CASRLLTASTDTQYF. The CDR3 nucleotides read TGTGCCAGCAGGCTACTGACAGCGAGCACAGATACGCAGTATTTT.

V usage is TRBV4-2 and J usage is TRBJ2-3, with TRBD2 matching 11 bases. V was clipped by 0 bases and J by 6 bases; unmatched bases: 11. This CDR3 is 18 amino acids long. Per germline, CDR1 LGHNA and CDR2 YNFKEQ. The CDR3 spells CASSQDTYSGRDPDTQYF. The CDR3 bases are TGTGCCAGCAGCCAAGACACCTATAGCGGGAGGGACCCGGATACGCAGTATTTT.

V gene TRBV11-3 combines with J gene TRBJ2-2, with 7 bases fitting TRBD2. The CDR3 is made up of 16 amino acids. V gave up 4 bases and J gave up 0 bases; unmatched junction bases: 5. CDR1 and CDR2 from the germline V gene are SGHNT and YENEEA. CDR3 in DNA: TGTGCCAGCAGCTCTGGGGGGGGATCGAACACCGGGGAGCTGTTTTTT. Translated: CASSSGGGSNTGELFF.

The chain has TRBV21-1 and TRBJ1-5. TRBV21-1 is an annotated pseudogene. The CDR3 extends over 15 amino acids. The CDR3 loop is CASSKGGAWGQPQHF. The CDR3 DNA sequence: TGTGCCAGCAGCAAAGGGGGGGCTTGGGGTCAGCCCCAGCATTTT.

V is TRBV6-6 and J is TRBJ1-2, with TRBD1 identical over 7 bases. This CDR3 spans 12 amino acids. Germline V gene data show CDR1 as MNHNY and CDR2 as SVGAGI (reference sequence). With 6 bases clipped from V and 6 bases from J, the junction kept 4 bases outside the gene matches. The CDR3 bases are TGTGCCAGCAGCCACAGGGGTGATGGCTACACCTTC. Protein sequence: CASSHRGDGYTF.

This clone was seen only once. The chain combines TRBV7-9 with TRBJ1-2; 7 bases fit TRBD1. The CDR3 is made up of 14 amino acids. Germline V gene sequence: CDR1 SEHNR, CDR2 FQNEAQ (reference sequence). Trimming took 0 bases from V and 7 from J; bases not matched to a gene: 5. In DNA form, the CDR3 reads TGTGCCAGCAGCTTAGCAGGGGGCCAGGTTGGCTACACCTTC. Residues: CASSLAGGQVGYTF.

The rearrangement uses TRBV10-3 and TRBJ2-2; D remains ambiguous. V was cut by 6 bases and J by 0 bases, with 8 bases left in between. Germline assignment: CDR1 ENHRY and CDR2 SYGVKD. This CDR3 is built from 14 residues. The CDR3 nucleotides read TGTGCCATCAGGGACGAGCCGAACACCGGGGAGCTGTTTTTT. It translates to CAIRDEPNTGELFF.

The chain uses TRBV5-8 and TRBJ1-3, with TRBD1 as a possible D gene (5 bases). The V and J ends lost 8 bases and 0 bases respectively, with 21 bases between them. The CDR3 is 17 residues long. Germline V gives CDR1 SGHTS, CDR2 YDEGEE. The DNA of the CDR3 is TGTGCCAGGGGGGAACCCAAACAGCGAAGCTCTGGAAACACCATATATTTT. The encoded protein is CARGEPKQRSSGNTIYF.

The genes are TRBV11-3 and TRBJ2-2; D call uncertain. Germline values: CDR1 SGHNT, CDR2 YENEEA. V lost 1 base and J 4 bases, leaving 4 bases between the germline ends. The CDR3 has 13 residues. The CDR3 DNA sequence: TGTGCCAGCAGCTTAGTTCCCACCGGGGAGCTGTTTTTT. Translated, it gives CASSLVPTGELFF.

This chain links TRBV30 with TRBJ2-7; tentative D call: TRBD2 (5 bases). This CDR3 contains 14 residues. V lost 0 bases and J lost 3, with 12 bases in between. CDR1 is GTSNPN, CDR2 SVGIG, per germline (reference sequence). This chain's CDR3 is CAWSVWGVHYEQYF. The CDR3 DNA reads TGTGCCTGGAGTGTGTGGGGAGTACACTACGAGCAGTACTTC.

The chain has TRBV18 and TRBJ1-2; no clear D. In germline, CDR1 is KGHSH, CDR2 LQKENI. This CDR3 contains 14 residues. V lost 0 bases, J lost 8 bases, and 13 bases lay in between. In DNA, the CDR3 is TGTGCCAGCTCACCACCGACGGCCCGTGGGGGCTACACCTTC. This translates into CASSPPTARGGYTF.

The V call is TRBV6-1, the J call TRBJ1-4, with TRBD1 matching 10 bases. J lost 8 bases, V lost 0 bases, and 9 bases had no gene match. The CDR3 is 17 amino acids. Looked up from germline, CDR1 is MNHNS and CDR2 is SASEGT. The CDR3 is CASSEAGQGRIGEKLFF. The CDR3 coding sequence is TGTGCCAGCAGTGAAGCGGGACAGGGGAGGATAGGCGAAAAACTGTTTTTT.

The genes are TRBV20-1 and TRBJ2-5; D is undetermined. Germline V gene data show CDR1 as DFQATT and CDR2 as SNEGSKA (reference sequence). Trimming stripped 3 bases from V and 2 bases from J, with 13 bases between. CDR3 length equals 14 residues. The CDR3 bases are TGCAGTGCTAGTCTGGGCCGTGGTCAAGAGACCCAGTACTTC. Its translation: CSASLGRGQETQYF.

The chain joins TRBV18 to TRBJ2-7; TRBD2 is a possible D gene (5 bases). Germline lookup yields CDR1 KGHSH and CDR2 LQKENI. The CDR3 extends over 15 amino acids. The V end lost 0 bases, the J end lost 4 bases, and 13 bases lay between the germline ends. The CDR3 DNA sequence: TGTGCCAGCTCACCACCTGGGTCCCCGGGGTACGAGCAGTACTTC. Its translation is CASSPPGSPGYEQYF.

This chain joins TRBV10-3 and TRBJ2-1, with D unclear. The length of the CDR3 is 17 residues. V shed 7 bases and J shed 4 bases, with 23 bases lying between them. Germline assignment: CDR1 ENHRY and CDR2 SYGVKD. The CDR3 coding sequence is TGTGCCATCAAGTACGGCGGTGGATCCTCCACATACAATGAGCAGTTCTTC. Protein sequence: CAIKYGGGSSTYNEQFF.

The CDR3 spells CASSLVSGLEETQYF. CDR3 nucleotide sequence: TGTGCCAGCAGCTTAGTGTCTGGGCTAGAGGAGACCCAGTACTTC. The J gene is TRBJ2-5, the V gene TRBV7-6, with D uncertain. The CDR3 has 15 residues. The V gene lost 1 base and the J gene lost 5 bases, with 14 bases spanning the gap. Germline-derived CDR1 and CDR2 are SGHVS and FNYEAQ.

V and J are TRBV2 and TRBJ2-2, with 11 bases identical to TRBD1. The CDR3 has 15 residues. The V and J ends lost 4 bases and 4 bases, in that order; junction bases with no gene match: 2. CDR1 and CDR2 (germline): SNHLY, FYNNEI. The CDR3 loop reads CASSVGTGGTGELFF. DNA of the CDR3: TGTGCCAGCAGTGTAGGGACAGGGGGCACCGGGGAGCTGTTTTTT.